Listed below are T cell receptor beta chains from one sample, sequenced in a study of human T cells and chemical hapten exposure. TCRdb used MiXCR to reprocess the RACE reads, holding one entry per CDR3 protein. The table includes over 70,000 distinct CDR3 sequences, approximately 11% detected once. The sample was whole blood, taken in connection with sensitization to the hapten diphenylcyclopropenone (DPC). Every receptor here comes from a woman in her thirties with alopecia areata. Some clones in this sample may be carry-over from other donors' samples. Both conserved end residues are part of each CDR3. D genes are given only for firm matches. Not all rows give a size; the values are once, few, many and, for expanded clones, a class.

v_gene	abundance	j_gene	d_gene	CDR3aa	CDR3nt
TRBV29-1	-	TRBJ2-1	-	CSVVGAGYNEQFF	TGCAGCGTTGTTGGAGCGGGTTACAATGAGCAGTTCTTC
TRBV29-1	few	TRBJ2-7	-	CSVEDTPYEQYF	TGCAGCGTTGAAGACACCCCCTACGAGCAGTACTTC
TRBV6-2/TRBV6-3	many	TRBJ1-5	-	CASSYSTQQPQHF	TGTGCCAGCAGTTACTCGACGCAGCAGCCCCAGCATTTT
TRBV18	many	TRBJ1-4	-	CASSLYLTGATNEKLFF	TGTGCCAGCTCACTGTATTTGACCGGGGCAACTAATGAAAAACTGTTTTTT
TRBV24-1	few	TRBJ2-3	-	CATSGQQLTADTQYF	TGTGCCACCAGTGGGCAACAGTTGACCGCAGATACGCAGTATTTT
TRBV7-9	many	TRBJ1-3	-	CASREAASGNTIYF	TGTGCCAGCAGAGAGGCAGCCTCTGGAAACACCATATATTTT
TRBV29-1	once	TRBJ2-3	TRBD1	CSVTGTVTDTQYF	TGCAGCGTGACTGGGACAGTGACAGATACGCAGTATTTT
TRBV28	-	TRBJ2-5	TRBD2	CDSAWGGSQETQYF	TGTGACAGTGCCTGGGGGGGTAGCCAAGAGACCCAGTACTTC
TRBV28	many	TRBJ2-7	-	CASRWTTGSEQYF	TGTGCCAGCAGGTGGACAACAGGTTCCGAGCAGTACTTC
TRBV5-6	many	TRBJ1-1	TRBD1	CASSPLTGVAEAFF	TGTGCCAGCAGCCCGCTCACAGGGGTCGCTGAAGCTTTCTTT
TRBV6-2/TRBV6-3	many	TRBJ2-5	-	CASSYHQETQYF	TGTGCCAGCAGTTACCACCAAGAGACCCAGTACTTC
TRBV7-9	few	TRBJ1-2	-	CASSYGTAANYGYTF	TGTGCCAGCAGCTACGGGACGGCGGCTAACTATGGCTACACCTTC
TRBV4-3	many	TRBJ2-6	-	CASSQESGTGANVLTF	TGCGCCAGCAGCCAAGAGTCGGGCACTGGGGCCAACGTCCTGACTTTC
TRBV2	-	TRBJ1-1	-	CASSSGFGITEAFF	TGTGCCAGCAGCTCAGGGTTTGGTATCACTGAAGCTTTCTTT
TRBV29-1	many	TRBJ1-1	-	CSVGWGGMNTEAFF	TGCAGCGTTGGGTGGGGCGGCATGAACACTGAAGCTTTCTTT
TRBV7-2	-	TRBJ2-5	-	CASSLGPEPGAQYF	TGTGCCAGCAGCTTAGGTCCGGAGCCAGGGGCCCAGTACTTC
TRBV7-2	-	TRBJ2-7	-	CASSLAGAPNYEQYF	TGTGCCAGCAGCTTAGCTGGGGCTCCCAACTACGAGCAGTACTTC
TRBV7-9	-	TRBJ2-3	-	CASSLTRGTDTQYF	TGTGCCAGCAGCTTAACCCGAGGCACAGATACGCAGTATTTT
TRBV20-1	many	TRBJ2-7	-	CSAQDYEQYF	TGCAGTGCTCAAGACTACGAGCAGTACTTC
TRBV29-1	many	TRBJ2-7	TRBD1	CSVEMRQGVHEQYF	TGCAGCGTTGAAATGAGACAGGGGGTACACGAGCAGTACTTC
TRBV20-1	-	TRBJ2-1	TRBD2	CSAPGLAGLYNEQFF	TGCAGTGCCCCCGGACTAGCGGGCCTTTACAATGAGCAGTTCTTC
TRBV4-2	many	TRBJ1-3	TRBD1	CASSLNPGQGSGNTIYF	TGTGCCAGCAGCCTAAATCCGGGACAGGGCTCTGGAAACACCATATATTTT
TRBV20-1	many	TRBJ1-5	TRBD1	CSARDHGQGVQPQHF	TGCAGTGCTAGAGATCATGGGCAGGGGGTACAGCCCCAGCATTTT
TRBV18	few	TRBJ2-3	-	CASSPGLRQATDTQYF	TGTGCCAGCTCACCTGGTCTACGTCAGGCCACAGATACGCAGTATTTT
TRBV5-1	-	TRBJ2-6	-	CASKLAGANVLTF	TGCGCCAGCAAATTAGCTGGGGCCAACGTCCTGACTTTC
TRBV7-9	few	TRBJ2-5	TRBD2	CASSYTSGIRETQYF	TGTGCCAGCAGCTATACTAGCGGGATACGAGAGACCCAGTACTTC
TRBV29-1	-	TRBJ1-3	-	CSGGEGNTIYF	TGCAGCGGAGGGGAGGGAAACACCATATATTTT
TRBV7-9	-	TRBJ2-3	-	CASSSRLWTHGTDTQYF	TGTGCCAGCAGCTCCCGCCTATGGACCCACGGCACAGATACGCAGTATTTT
TRBV5-1	-	TRBJ2-1	TRBD1	CASSLDRGYNEQFF	TGCGCCAGCAGCTTGGACAGGGGTTACAATGAGCAGTTCTTC
TRBV5-6	few	TRBJ2-3	TRBD1	CASSLPQGAADTQYF	TGTGCCAGCAGCCTCCCACAGGGGGCGGCAGATACGCAGTATTTT
TRBV29-1	many	TRBJ2-1	TRBD2	CSVEPLTSGRVLNGEQFF	TGCAGCGTTGAGCCTCTGACTAGCGGGAGAGTGCTTAACGGTGAGCAGTTCTTC
TRBV9	-	TRBJ1-1	TRBD1	CASSEHPQGAVTEAFF	TGTGCCAGCAGCGAACACCCACAGGGGGCGGTGACTGAAGCTTTCTTT
TRBV28	-	TRBJ2-7	-	CASRPSGYEQYF	TGTGCCAGCAGGCCCTCTGGGTACGAGCAGTACTTC
TRBV28	few	TRBJ2-7	TRBD1	CASRGTGFLAVSEQYF	TGTGCCAGCAGGGGGACAGGGTTTCTGGCTGTGTCCGAGCAGTACTTC
TRBV28	few	TRBJ1-4	-	CASSSASDEKLFF	TGTGCCAGCAGCAGTGCATCTGATGAAAAACTGTTTTTT
TRBV4-1	-	TRBJ2-1	-	CASSQTSRSLSYNEQFF	TGCGCCAGCAGCCAAACCAGCCGGTCCCTCTCCTACAATGAGCAGTTCTTC
TRBV7-9	-	TRBJ2-1	TRBD1	CASSFEGAPYNEQFF	TGTGCCAGCAGCTTTGAGGGGGCCCCCTACAATGAGCAGTTCTTC
TRBV10-3	many	TRBJ2-1	TRBD1	CAISEKAGGHNEQFF	TGTGCCATCAGTGAGAAGGCAGGGGGCCACAATGAGCAGTTCTTC
TRBV2	many	TRBJ1-2	-	CASLPRGGPNYGYTF	TGTGCCAGCCTTCCTAGGGGTGGGCCTAACTACGGCTACACCTTC
TRBV20-1	-	TRBJ2-1	-	CSAPVAEVYNEQFF	TGCAGTGCCCCCGTGGCGGAGGTTTACAATGAGCAGTTCTTC
TRBV7-9	-	TRBJ2-3	TRBD1	CASSIGQGSDTQYF	TGTGCCAGCAGCATTGGACAGGGGTCAGATACGCAGTATTTT
TRBV11-2	few	TRBJ1-1	-	CASILTGGTEAFF	TGTGCCAGCATCCTAACGGGGGGCACTGAAGCTTTCTTT
TRBV3-1	few	TRBJ2-3	-	CASSQQGTDTQYF	TGTGCCAGCAGCCAACAGGGGACAGATACGCAGTATTTT
TRBV3-1	few	TRBJ2-1	TRBD1	CASSQSDRVSYNEQFF	TGTGCCAGCAGCCAATCTGACAGGGTGTCCTACAATGAGCAGTTCTTC
TRBV5-1	many	TRBJ1-2	-	CASSLDRTGYGYTF	TGCGCCAGCAGCTTGGATCGGACTGGCTATGGCTACACCTTC
TRBV2	-	TRBJ2-3	TRBD1	CASRGTGLTDTQYF	TGTGCCAGCAGGGGGACAGGGTTAACAGATACGCAGTATTTT
TRBV6-5	few	TRBJ1-5	-	CASSYSVNQPQHF	TGTGCCAGCAGTTACTCAGTGAATCAGCCCCAGCATTTT
TRBV9	-	TRBJ2-3	-	CASSVRGRITDTQYF	TGTGCCAGCAGCGTAAGGGGTAGGATCACAGATACGCAGTATTTT
TRBV30	many	TRBJ2-3	TRBD2	CAWSRASGRTYTQYF	TGTGCCTGGAGTCGGGCTAGCGGGAGGACATATACGCAGTATTTT
TRBV12-3/TRBV12-4	many	TRBJ1-2	-	CASRPGGANYGYTF	TGTGCCAGCCGCCCCGGCGGGGCTAACTATGGCTACACCTTC
TRBV6-2/TRBV6-3	many	TRBJ1-5	-	CASAQGRNQPQHF	TGTGCCAGCGCACAGGGAAGAAATCAGCCCCAGCATTTT
TRBV20-1	few	TRBJ1-4	-	CSARDSLNEKLFF	TGCAGTGCTAGGGACAGCCTTAATGAAAAACTGTTTTTT
TRBV6-1	-	TRBJ1-5	-	CASSANTAYSNQPQHF	TGTGCCAGCAGTGCTAATACGGCCTATAGCAATCAGCCCCAGCATTTT
TRBV20-1	many	TRBJ1-1	-	CSARLRTVDEAFF	TGCAGTGCTAGATTACGGACGGTAGATGAAGCTTTCTTT
TRBV6-2/TRBV6-3	many	TRBJ2-1	TRBD2	CASTGAGGNNEQFF	TGTGCCAGCACAGGAGCGGGGGGGAACAATGAGCAGTTCTTC
TRBV30	many	TRBJ1-2	-	CAWSSGRRMKGYTF	TGTGCCTGGAGTTCGGGGAGAAGGATGAAAGGCTACACCTTC
TRBV10-3	few	TRBJ2-3	TRBD2	CAISALAGGTDTQYF	TGTGCCATCAGCGCGCTAGCGGGGGGCACAGATACGCAGTATTTT
TRBV5-1	many	TRBJ2-5	TRBD1	CASSSLQGQETQYF	TGCGCCAGCAGCTCTCTACAGGGGCAAGAGACCCAGTACTTC
TRBV28	-	TRBJ1-1	-	CASSLLNTEAFF	TGTGCCAGCAGTTTACTGAACACTGAAGCTTTCTTT
TRBV11-2	many	TRBJ1-2	-	CASSPTPSGGLGGYTF	TGTGCCAGCAGCCCCACTCCCAGTGGGGGGCTGGGTGGCTACACCTTC